These 24 T cell receptor beta chains share one sample of origin, sequenced in a study of response to subunit inactivated influenza vaccine. TCRdb called the RT-PCR reads again in MiXCR, with one record for every CDR3 protein. The data contain approximately 700,000 distinct CDR3 sequences, approximately 14% of them singletons. The input for sequencing was PBMCs from blood, taken approximately 13 days after vaccination. The receptors shown here come from a man aged 50-59 years who received an inactivated influenza vaccine.

This clonotype has just a few counts. V gene TRBV20-1 combines with J gene TRBJ2-1; D is uncertain. Between the trimmed V and J ends, which lost 0 bases and 4 bases, there was a span of 16 bases. The CDR3 loop spans 16 amino acids. Germline V gene sequence: CDR1 DFQATT, CDR2 SNEGSKA (reference sequence). CDR3 amino acids: CSARDMEIGRYNEQFF. For the CDR3, the DNA is TGCAGTGCTAGAGATATGGAGATCGGACGGTACAATGAGCAGTTCTTC.

In its sample, this clonotype was seen a few times. J is TRBJ2-1 and V is TRBV30; 10 bases fit TRBD2. The CDR3 totals 14 residues. Germline V gene lookup returns CDR1 GTSNPN and CDR2 SVGIG (reference sequence). V lost 4 bases and J lost 9; bases outside the gene matches: 9. The CDR3 spells CAWNPSGGALEQFF. The CDR3 bases are TGTGCCTGGAATCCAAGCGGGGGGGCCCTTGAGCAGTTCTTC.

The rearrangement joins TRBV20-1 to TRBJ2-5; no definite D call. CDR1 is DFQATT, CDR2 SNEGSKA, per germline (reference sequence). The CDR3 length is 13 residues. V was clipped by 2 bases and J by 8 bases, with 15 bases between them. The CDR3 spells CSARRLTLGTQYF. The CDR3 coding sequence is TGCAGTGCTAGACGGCTGACCCTAGGAACCCAGTACTTC.

This chain uses TRBV7-2 with TRBJ2-4; D might be TRBD1 (5 bases). Germline values: CDR1 SGHTA, CDR2 FQGNSA. V was cut by 5 bases and J by 2 bases, with 10 bases left in between. The CDR3 extends over 14 amino acids. CDR3 region: CASSPDSTKNIQYF. The CDR3 DNA reads as TGTGCCAGCAGCCCCGACAGTACCAAAAACATTCAGTACTTC.

This clonotype was counted between two and nine times. V usage is TRBV5-4 and J usage is TRBJ2-7; D gene unclear. The germline gives CDR1 SGHNT, CDR2 YYREEE (reference sequence). V lost 1 base, J lost 1 base, and 6 bases lay in between. This CDR3 is built from 13 residues. The CDR3 protein is CASSLTPSYEQYF. DNA for the CDR3: TGTGCCAGCAGCTTGACACCGTCCTACGAGCAGTACTTC.

There are a few counts of this clonotype. The chain uses TRBV5-1 and TRBJ2-1; a weak D match, TRBD1 (5 bases). CDR3 length: 13 amino acids. Trimming shortened V by 4 bases and J by 12 bases, and 17 bases separated the two germline ends. The germline gives CDR1 SGHRS, CDR2 YFSETQ. CDR3 protein: CASSEEQGFGQFF. The DNA of the CDR3 is TGCGCCAGCAGCGAGGAGCAGGGCTTTGGGCAGTTCTTC.

This clonotype was picked up a small number of times. The rearrangement joins TRBV7-2 to TRBJ2-3; possibly TRBD2 for D (5 bases). The CDR3 spans 13 residues. V was trimmed by 1 base and J by 6 bases, leaving 8 bases between them. Germline lookup yields CDR1 SGHTA and CDR2 FQGNSA. As DNA, the CDR3 is TGTGCCAGCAGCTTAGGGTGGAGGGATACGCAGTATTTT. Residues: CASSLGWRDTQYF.

CDR3 region: CSAWGQRQETQYF. The CDR3 DNA sequence: TGCAGTGCTTGGGGACAGCGACAAGAGACCCAGTACTTC. The gene calls are TRBV20-1 and TRBJ2-5, with 7 bases fitting TRBD1. The CDR3 is 13 residues long. V shed 5 bases and J 2 bases; nucleotides not matched to a gene: 5. Germline assignment: CDR1 DFQATT and CDR2 SNEGSKA (reference sequence).

The chain joins TRBV7-8 to TRBJ2-7; 14 bases are shared with TRBD2. The CDR3 has 18 residues. Germline-derived CDR1 and CDR2 are SGHVS and FQNEAQ. J gave up 0 bases and V 5 bases, and 9 bases lay outside the gene matches. The CDR3 sequence is CASSRGLAGESISYEQYF. CDR3 DNA sequence: TGTGCCAGCAGCAGGGGACTAGCGGGAGAATCAATCTCCTACGAGCAGTACTTC.

The chain is built from TRBV5-1 and TRBJ2-3; 13 nucleotides line up with TRBD2. V was clipped by 2 bases and J by 3 bases; unmatched bases: 3. CDR3 length equals 16 residues. Germline CDR1 reads SGHRS; CDR2 reads YFSETQ. DNA of the CDR3: TGCGCCAGCAGCTTTACTAGCGGGGGGGCTACAGATACGCAGTATTTT. It translates to CASSFTSGGATDTQYF. Looking up the rest from reference TRBV5-1 and TRBJ2-3 gives the full variable domain: KAGVTQTPRYLIKTRGQQVTLSCSPISGHRSVSWYQQTPGQGLQFLFEYFSETQRNKGNFPGRFSGRQFSNSRSEMNVSTLELGDSALYLCASSFTSGGATDTQYFGPGTRLTVL.

This clonotype was recorded a few times. This chain joins TRBV5-1 and TRBJ1-6; a possible D gene is TRBD1 (5 bases). This CDR3 has 18 residues. CDR1 is SGHRS, CDR2 YFSETQ, per germline. With 4 bases removed from V and 0 bases from J, the gap between germline ends came to 17 bases. The CDR3: CASSVAGTGSSYNSPLHF. The CDR3 nucleotides are TGCGCCAGCAGCGTCGCCGGGACGGGCAGCTCCTATAATTCACCCCTCCACTTT.

This clonotype was observed a few times. The genes are TRBV29-1 and TRBJ2-7; TRBD1 agrees at 9 bases. Trimming took 7 bases from V and 6 from J; bases not matched to a gene: 7. Germline-derived CDR1 and CDR2 are SQVTM and ANQGSEA. CDR3 length: 12 residues. The DNA for the CDR3 is TGCAGCGCTGGGACAGGGAATCGCGAGCAGTACTTC. Its protein product is CSAGTGNREQYF.

This clonotype was detected only a few times. This sequence joins TRBV6-1 and TRBJ2-5; D possibly uses TRBD1 or TRBD2 (5 bases each). The CDR3 length is 16 residues. V lost 6 bases and J 4 bases, leaving 21 bases between the germline ends. The germline V gene has CDR1 MNHNS and CDR2 SASEGT. The CDR3 nucleotides read TGTGCCAGCAGCCCCCTTCGTGGGAGTGGGACAGAGACCCAGTACTTC. This translates into CASSPLRGSGTETQYF.

In its sample, this clonotype was seen a few times. The rearrangement uses TRBV6-1 and TRBJ1-1; D perhaps matches TRBD1 (5 bases). CDR1 MNHNS and CDR2 SASEGT come from the germline V gene. This CDR3 has 13 residues. With 5 bases removed from V and 7 bases from J, the gap between germline ends came to 14 bases. CDR3 nucleotides: TGTGCCAGCAGTCCCTCCGGAACAGGTGAAGCTTTCTTT. Protein sequence: CASSPSGTGEAFF.

The rearrangement links TRBV12-3 or TRBV12-4 to TRBJ2-5, with D possibly being TRBD1 (6 bases). The CDR3 totals 16 residues. V was trimmed by 6 bases and J by 5 bases, leaving 22 bases between them. The CDR3 nucleotides read TGTGCCAGCAGCCCCTCCCAGGGGAGCCTGGGGGAGACCCAGTACTTC. This sequence encodes CASSPSQGSLGETQYF.

This clonotype was detected many times. V is TRBV20-1 and J is TRBJ2-3; no clear D gene. V was cut by 7 bases and J by 0 bases, with 8 bases left in between. Germline CDR1 reads DFQATT; CDR2 reads SNEGSKA (reference sequence). CDR3 size: 12 residues. Written as DNA, the CDR3 is TGCAGTGGGTACGGCAGCACAGATACGCAGTATTTT. This translates into CSGYGSTDTQYF.

The V gene is TRBV24-1, the J gene TRBJ2-1, with 7 bases aligning to TRBD2. J gave up 7 bases and V 5 bases, and 7 bases lay outside the gene matches. Per the germline V gene, CDR1 is KGHDR and CDR2 is SFDVKD. The CDR3 runs 14 residues. In DNA, the CDR3 is TGTGCCACCAGTGCTGGCGGGAGTTGGAATGAGCAGTTCTTC. This sequence encodes CATSAGGSWNEQFF.

This clonotype was counted only a few times. The chain recombines TRBV15 with TRBJ2-5; 7 bases line up with TRBD1. CDR3 length equals 14 residues. Germline V gene lookup returns CDR1 LNHNV and CDR2 YYDKDF (reference sequence). Germline trimming cut 3 bases from V and 3 bases from J; bases unmatched to any gene: 4. CDR3 amino acids: CATSRSGQKETQYF. CDR3 sequence (DNA): TGTGCCACCAGCAGGTCGGGACAGAAAGAGACCCAGTACTTC.

The V gene is TRBV20-1, the J gene TRBJ2-3, with D perhaps TRBD2 (5 bases). Germline V gene sequence: CDR1 DFQATT, CDR2 SNEGSKA (reference sequence). V was pared by 0 bases and J by 2 bases, with 9 bases between. This CDR3 is built from 14 residues. In nucleotides, the CDR3 is TGCAGTGCTAGAGATCGGGGAGTCACAGATACGCAGTATTTT. It encodes CSARDRGVTDTQYF.

This clonotype was detected only a few times. J is TRBJ2-5 and V is TRBV5-1; 7 bases fit TRBD1. The CDR3 consists of 13 residues. Per the germline V gene, CDR1 is SGHRS and CDR2 is YFSETQ. J lost 5 bases, V lost 2 bases, and 3 bases had no gene match. DNA of the CDR3: TGCGCCAGCAGCTTACAGGGGATGGAGACCCAGTACTTC. It encodes CASSLQGMETQYF.

The genes are TRBV7-3 and TRBJ2-2; TRBD1 is a possible D gene (5 bases). The germline gives CDR1 SGHTA, CDR2 FQGTGA. The CDR3 sequence is 15 residues long. The V and J ends lost 2 bases and 7 bases respectively, with 14 bases between them. The CDR3 sequence is CASSLVPQGIGELFF. For the CDR3, the DNA is TGTGCCAGCAGCTTAGTCCCTCAGGGAATCGGGGAGCTGTTTTTT.

V gene TRBV4-3 combines with J gene TRBJ2-7; D is tentatively TRBD1 or TRBD2 (5 bases each). CDR3 length: 14 residues. Trimming took off 1 base at V and 6 bases at J, with 13 bases between the two ends. Looked up from germline, CDR1 is LGHNA and CDR2 is YSLEER. CDR3 sequence: CASSQGGSGGEQYF. The DNA for the CDR3 is TGCGCCAGCAGCCAAGGGGGGTCTGGTGGCGAGCAGTACTTC.

This clonotype was found a few times. CDR3 coding DNA: TGTGCCAGCAGCTCCCCCCGACAGGGGCCCTACGAGCAGTACTTC. Translated: CASSSPRQGPYEQYF. The chain is built from TRBV11-2 and TRBJ2-7; 8 bases map to TRBD1. With 4 bases clipped from V and 2 bases from J, the junction kept 7 bases outside the gene matches. The CDR3 length is 15 residues. The germline gives CDR1 SGHAT, CDR2 FQNNGV.

Only a few counts were recorded for this clonotype. The V gene is TRBV5-1, the J gene TRBJ2-1, with 7 positions matching TRBD1. With 5 bases clipped from V and 14 bases from J, the junction kept 10 bases outside the gene matches. CDR1 and CDR2 from the germline V gene are SGHRS and YFSETQ. The CDR3 sequence is 12 residues long. The CDR3 reads CASSYQGQGEFF. The DNA for the CDR3 is TGCGCCAGCAGTTACCAGGGTCAGGGGGAGTTCTTC. Combining the CDR3 with reference TRBV5-1 and TRBJ2-1 gives the whole variable domain KAGVTQTPRYLIKTRGQQVTLSCSPISGHRSVSWYQQTPGQGLQFLFEYFSETQRNKGNFPGRFSGRQFSNSRSEMNVSTLELGDSALYLCASSYQGQGEFFGPGTRLTVL.